Shown below are 7 T cell receptor beta chains from a single sample sequenced in a study of T cell responses to AZD1222 COVID-19 vaccine (dated by TCRdb to the early 2020s). Per the publication, the time point label means: baseline before first vaccination. The library was produced with the immunoSEQ multiplex PCR assay. The source is immuneACCESS, and TCRdb retained only in-frame sequences with V and J called. Part of the clones is not carried over; for the studies checked, unresolved V genes explain less than half of this, and the remainder is unexplained. The sample contains some 150,000 clones, roughly nine tenths of them found a single time. The ten largest clones add up to under 2% of the sample. The sequencing used peripheral blood, collected on day 0 of AZD1222 vaccination. All receptors derive from an adult in good health.

This clone was seen only once. The chain combines TRBV6-5 with TRBJ1-2; D is ambiguous. This CDR3 region has 13 residues. With 0 bases removed from V and 6 bases from J, the gap between germline ends came to 8 bases. CDR1 and CDR2 from the germline V gene are MNHEY and SVGAGI. In nucleotides, the CDR3 is TGTGCCAGCAGTTACTCGAGAGGGAATGGCTACACCTTC. It is translated as CASSYSRGNGYTF.

The rearrangement joins TRBV4-2 to TRBJ1-2; 7 bases match TRBD1. Germline lookup yields CDR1 LGHNA and CDR2 YNFKEQ. CDR3 length: 15 residues. V lost 7 bases and J lost 0; bases outside the gene matches: 8. CDR3 sequence reads: CASTSTGTTNYGYTF. CDR3 nucleotides: TGTGCCAGCACCTCGACAGGGACTACTAACTATGGCTACACCTTC.

The chain has TRBV19 and TRBJ2-7; 7 positions match TRBD1. Germline CDR1 and CDR2: LNHDA and SQIVND (reference sequence). J was trimmed by 2 bases and V by 4 bases; bases with no gene match: 8. The CDR3 length is 15 residues. In DNA, the CDR3 is TGTGCCAGTAGTAGAGCCGGGACAGAGACCTACGAGCAGTACTTC. It codes for CASSRAGTETYEQYF.

This clone ranks as medium-sized. This sequence joins TRBV2 and TRBJ2-7; D not resolved. The CDR3 contains 13 residues. From germline, CDR1 is SNHLY and CDR2 FYNNEI. V was cut by 5 bases and J by 0 bases, with 8 bases left in between. CDR3 residues: CASSLGHSYEQYF. CDR3 in DNA: TGTGCCAGCAGTTTGGGCCACTCCTACGAGCAGTACTTC.

The gene calls are TRBV5-4 and TRBJ1-1; tentatively, D is TRBD1 (6 bases). Germline CDR1 and CDR2: SGHNT and YYREEE (reference sequence). CDR3 size: 13 residues. V lost 9 bases to trimming and J lost 4 bases, with 16 bases between them. The CDR3 region is CAKGDQGSTEAFF. CDR3 bases: TGTGCCAAAGGGGACCAGGGGTCCACTGAAGCTTTCTTT.

The rearrangement joins TRBV2 to TRBJ1-2; no clear D gene. CDR3 size: 14 residues. The V end was cut by 5 bases, the J end by 4 bases, with 14 bases between. Germline CDR1 and CDR2: SNHLY and FYNNEI. The CDR3 nucleotides read TGTGCCAGCAGTACAGCGGATTTGGGCTATGGCTACACCTTC. It specifies CASSTADLGYGYTF. The whole variable domain, remainder taken from reference TRBV2 and TRBJ1-2, is EPEVTQTPSHQVTQMGQEVILRCVPISNHLYFYWYRQILGQKVEFLVSFYNNEISEKSEIFDDQFSVERPDGSNFTLKIRSTKLEDSAMYFCASSTADLGYGYTFGSGTRLTVV.

The sample holds one count of this clone. The rearrangement joins TRBV18 to TRBJ2-2; weak D call: TRBD1 (5 bases). Germline lookup yields CDR1 KGHSH and CDR2 LQKENI. The CDR3 is 15 residues long. Trimming removed 2 bases at V and 5 bases at J, with 12 bases between. In nucleotides, the CDR3 is TGTGCCAGCTCACCAGTCAGCCCAGGGACCGGGGAGCTGTTTTTT. It is translated as CASSPVSPGTGELFF.